The clone carrying this T cell receptor beta chain was counted many times. This sample stems from a study of T cells after posttransplantation cyclophosphamide. The CDR3 totals 13 residues. Germline-derived CDR1 and CDR2 are MNHEY and SVGEGT. The V end lost 2 bases, the J end lost 4 bases, and 6 bases lay between the germline ends. Here immunoSEQ multiplex PCR was the method, and the copy in TCRdb shows in-frame clones only, minus some. The sample lists more than 3,000 clones, none appearing once, the ten largest making up under 35%. Busulfan-fludarabine conditioning, marrow transplant, and cyclophosphamide on days +3 and +4 were administered.

This TCR was recovered from a male patient in his thirties who received an allogeneic stem cell transplant from a related donor, was CMV-positive, and had acute GVHD only. Some T cells could come from the graft donor. This chain links TRBV6-2 or TRBV6-3 with TRBJ1-5, with D unresolved. The specimen comprised PBMCs, sampled after allogeneic stem cell transplant with posttransplant cyclophosphamide. The CDR3, as DNA: TGTGCCAGCAGTTACGGGCAAAATCAGCCCCAGCATTTT. Protein sequence: CASSYGQNQPQHF.